The TCR beta chain described here comes from a study of blood T cell repertoires in COVID-19 (dated by TCRdb to the early 2020s). For the wider study: Samples covering the acute and convalescent phases of COVID-19 were provided by collaborators in the United States, Italy and Spain. Deeply sampled blood TCRbeta repertoires from subjects exposed to, actively infected with, or recovered from COVID-19 were included in the dataset. The samples were drawn from two sources: the first 160 participants of the ongoing ImmuneRACE study, and fewer than 1,500 subjects contributed by 6 global collaborators. Where available, HLA class I and class II types were taken from metadata supplied by the sample provider and were not determined by assay-based typing. Sample metadata almost always included a de-identified subject ID, COVID-19 status, age in years and sex. The material from the prospective study consisted of cDNA or gDNA derived from T cells, B-cell-depleted T cells, or PBMCs. A freely available public database, intended as a resource for researchers studying the immune response to SARS-CoV-2, is where the repertoires were released.

In regard to this clone: Its antigen has not been determined. No base qualities exist here, and no much larger clone lies one base off it.

CDR1 and CDR2, per the germline V gene, are MNHEY and SVGEGT. CDR3 length: 20 amino acids, cysteine to phenylalanine. Just CDR3 DNA is preserved here, 60 bases in frame from base 1. Trimming takes 1 base off V and 1 base off J; junction bases not matched to a gene: 16. The immunoSEQ Assay, a bias-controlled multiplex PCR, was used to amplify TCRbeta CDR3 regions from genomic DNA. In the paper's pipeline: Nucleated cell counts per sample were estimated from amplification of reference gene primers within the assay. To quantify the absolute abundance of each unique TCRbeta CDR3 rearrangement, sequence reads were collapsed and filtered. For each sample, productive Simpson clonality was calculated as the square root of Simpson's diversity index over productive rearrangements. The table comes from immuneACCESS by way of TCRdb, which keeps in-frame sequences with V and J called. Part of the clones is missing from these tables; in studies checked, under half for an unresolved V gene and the rest for unknown reasons. Clone size and the V and J calls come from that table; the DNA yielded D and trimming. Across this sample there are some 260,000 clones, with around nine tenths seen only once. The ten largest clones capture over 1.2% of the sample.

Collaborating institutions collected whole blood in K2EDTA tubes following their own protocols. Collaborator samples were shipped for TCRbeta analysis as frozen whole blood, isolated PBMCs, or DNA extracted from either sample type. General study outcomes and caveats: The quantity of clinical and demographic metadata differed by source and by participant and was supplied without curation.

The chain is made from TRBV6-2 or TRBV6-3 and TRBJ1-5; 7 nucleotides in the junction match TRBD1. The source material was peripheral blood. This TCR came from an older man with acute or convalescent COVID-19. The nucleotide sequence reads TGTGCCAGCAGTTACTATCTTTTCGACAGGGCTGGGGGAAGCAATCAGCCCCAGCATTTT. It encodes CASSYYLFDRAGGSNQPQHF.